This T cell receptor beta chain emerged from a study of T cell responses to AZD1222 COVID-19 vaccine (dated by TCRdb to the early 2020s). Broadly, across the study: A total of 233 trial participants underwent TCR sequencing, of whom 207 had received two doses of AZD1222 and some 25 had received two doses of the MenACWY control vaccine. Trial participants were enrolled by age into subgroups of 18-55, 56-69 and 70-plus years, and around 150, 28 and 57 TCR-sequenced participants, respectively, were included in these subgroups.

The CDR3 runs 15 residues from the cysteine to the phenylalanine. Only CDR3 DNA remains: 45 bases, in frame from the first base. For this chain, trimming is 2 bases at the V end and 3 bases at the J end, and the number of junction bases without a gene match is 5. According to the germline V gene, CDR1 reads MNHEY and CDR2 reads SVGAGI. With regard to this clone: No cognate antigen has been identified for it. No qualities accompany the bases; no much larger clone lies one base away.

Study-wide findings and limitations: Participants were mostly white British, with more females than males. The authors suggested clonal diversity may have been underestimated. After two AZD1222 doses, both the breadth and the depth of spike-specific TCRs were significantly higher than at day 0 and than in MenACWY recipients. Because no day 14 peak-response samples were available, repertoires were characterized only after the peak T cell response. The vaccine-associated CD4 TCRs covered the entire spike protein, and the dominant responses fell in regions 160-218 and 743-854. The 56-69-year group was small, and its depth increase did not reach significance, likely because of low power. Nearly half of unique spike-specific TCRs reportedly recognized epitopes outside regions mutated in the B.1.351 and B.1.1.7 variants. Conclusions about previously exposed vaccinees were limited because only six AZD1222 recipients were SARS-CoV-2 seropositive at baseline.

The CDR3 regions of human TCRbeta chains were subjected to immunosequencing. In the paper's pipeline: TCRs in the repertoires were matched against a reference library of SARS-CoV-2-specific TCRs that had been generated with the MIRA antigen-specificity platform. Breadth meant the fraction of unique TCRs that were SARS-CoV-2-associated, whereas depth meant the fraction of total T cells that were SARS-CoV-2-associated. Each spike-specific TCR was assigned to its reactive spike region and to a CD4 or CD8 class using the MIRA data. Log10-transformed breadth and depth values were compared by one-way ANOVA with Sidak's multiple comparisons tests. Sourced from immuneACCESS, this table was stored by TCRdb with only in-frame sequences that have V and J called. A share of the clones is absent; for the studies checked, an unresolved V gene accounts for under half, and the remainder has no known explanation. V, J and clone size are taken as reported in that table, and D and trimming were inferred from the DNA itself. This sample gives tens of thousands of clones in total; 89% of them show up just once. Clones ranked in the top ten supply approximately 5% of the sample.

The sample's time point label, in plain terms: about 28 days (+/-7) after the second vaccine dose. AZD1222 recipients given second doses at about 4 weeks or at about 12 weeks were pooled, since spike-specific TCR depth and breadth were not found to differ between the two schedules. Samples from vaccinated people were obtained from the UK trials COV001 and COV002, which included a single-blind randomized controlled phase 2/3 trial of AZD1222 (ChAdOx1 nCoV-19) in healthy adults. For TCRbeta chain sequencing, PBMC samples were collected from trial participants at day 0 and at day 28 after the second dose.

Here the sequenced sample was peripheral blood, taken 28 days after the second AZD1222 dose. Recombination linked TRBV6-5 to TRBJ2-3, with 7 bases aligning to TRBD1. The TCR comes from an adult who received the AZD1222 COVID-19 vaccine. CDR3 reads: CASSYNGRGTDTQYF. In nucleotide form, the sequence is TGTGCCAGCAGTTACAATGGCAGGGGGACAGATACGCAGTATTTT.